Listed below are T cell receptor beta chains from one sample, sequenced in a study of neurological immune-mediated disorders. TCRdb independently ran MiXCR on the 5' RACE reads; one entry per CDR3 protein. There are about 38,000 distinct CDR3 sequences in the sample; less than 9% occur only once, and 5.5% to 6% lies in the top ten. Material: CD4+ T cells from blood. These receptors originate from a man between 50 and 59 years old in good health. Each CDR3 is given with its conserved first and last residue. Fields, in order: CDR3 DNA, CDR3 protein, clone size, J gene, V gene, D gene. A D gene is named only where the DNA matches it firmly. Only part of the rows carry a size: once, few, many, or a class if the clone is expanded.

cdr3_nt: TGCGCCAGCAGCCATAGTAAGGCACAAGAGACCCAGTACTTC
cdr3_aa: CASSHSKAQETQYF
clone_size: many
j_call: TRBJ2-5
v_call: TRBV5-1
d_call: .

cdr3_nt: TGTGCCAGCAACCCTCTCGCGGCGGAAGACACCTTC
cdr3_aa: CASNPLAAEDTF
clone_size: many
j_call: TRBJ1-2
v_call: TRBV7-9
d_call: .

cdr3_nt: TGCGCCAGCAGCTCCCAGGGTGGGGAGACCCAGTACTTC
cdr3_aa: CASSSQGGETQYF
clone_size: many
j_call: TRBJ2-5
v_call: TRBV5-1
d_call: .

cdr3_nt: TGTGCCAGTAGTCCCCTCCCTCCGGGGCCTGAGCAGTTCTTC
cdr3_aa: CASSPLPPGPEQFF
clone_size: few
j_call: TRBJ2-1
v_call: TRBV19
d_call: .

cdr3_nt: TGTGCCAGCAGTTTATGGGTCCTAGCGGGAGGGCCAGGGGAGCAGTACTTC
cdr3_aa: CASSLWVLAGGPGEQYF
clone_size: many
j_call: TRBJ2-7
v_call: TRBV28
d_call: TRBD2

cdr3_nt: TGCAGTGCTAGAGATGACGGACGCGGGGGCACAGATACGCAGTATTTT
cdr3_aa: CSARDDGRGGTDTQYF
clone_size: many
j_call: TRBJ2-3
v_call: TRBV20-1
d_call: .

cdr3_nt: TGTGCCAGCATACCAGGGACTTGGACCGGGGAGCTGTTTTTT
cdr3_aa: CASIPGTWTGELFF
clone_size: many
j_call: TRBJ2-2
v_call: TRBV28
d_call: .

cdr3_nt: TGCGCCAGCAGCTTGGGGGGCGCCGGGGGACACCAAGAGACCCAGTACTTC
cdr3_aa: CASSLGGAGGHQETQYF
clone_size: many
j_call: TRBJ2-5
v_call: TRBV5-1
d_call: .

cdr3_nt: TGTGCCACCAGCAGAGATCTTAGGTACGAGCAGTACTTC
cdr3_aa: CATSRDLRYEQYF
clone_size: .
j_call: TRBJ2-7
v_call: TRBV15
d_call: .

cdr3_nt: TGCAGCGCCGCGACAGGCCAAGAGACCCAGTACTTC
cdr3_aa: CSAATGQETQYF
clone_size: .
j_call: TRBJ2-5
v_call: TRBV29-1
d_call: .

cdr3_nt: TGTGCCAGCAGTTTAGCGGGAGCCTACGAGCAGTACTTC
cdr3_aa: CASSLAGAYEQYF
clone_size: many
j_call: TRBJ2-7
v_call: TRBV7-9
d_call: TRBD2

cdr3_nt: TGTGCCTGGAGGAACACTGAAGCTTTCTTT
cdr3_aa: CAWRNTEAFF
clone_size: .
j_call: TRBJ1-1
v_call: TRBV30
d_call: .

cdr3_nt: TGCAGTGCACGTCGGACAGGTGGCGAGCAGTACTTC
cdr3_aa: CSARRTGGEQYF
clone_size: many
j_call: TRBJ2-7
v_call: TRBV20-1
d_call: TRBD1

cdr3_nt: TGTGCCAGCAGCTTAGGCGGGAGCGCCCGGGAGCTGTTTTTT
cdr3_aa: CASSLGGSARELFF
clone_size: many
j_call: TRBJ2-2
v_call: TRBV7-2
d_call: TRBD2

cdr3_nt: TGTGCCAGCCTCGTCCGGGGGCCTAACACTGAAGCTTTCTTT
cdr3_aa: CASLVRGPNTEAFF
clone_size: many
j_call: TRBJ1-1
v_call: TRBV12-3/TRBV12-4
d_call: .

cdr3_nt: TGTGCCACCAGCGATGGGGACGAGCAGTACTTC
cdr3_aa: CATSDGDEQYF
clone_size: .
j_call: TRBJ2-7
v_call: TRBV15
d_call: .

cdr3_nt: TGTGCCAGCAGCCCTGGGACTAGCGGGTTCCGGACCCAGTACTTC
cdr3_aa: CASSPGTSGFRTQYF
clone_size: many
j_call: TRBJ2-5
v_call: TRBV6-2/TRBV6-3
d_call: TRBD2

cdr3_nt: TGCGCCAGCAGCCAAGAACTGAGGGCCGCAAGCACAGATACGCAGTATTTT
cdr3_aa: CASSQELRAASTDTQYF
clone_size: .
j_call: TRBJ2-3
v_call: TRBV4-3
d_call: .

cdr3_nt: TGTGCCACCAGCCAGACCGGGACCAAAGACGAGCAGTACTTC
cdr3_aa: CATSQTGTKDEQYF
clone_size: many
j_call: TRBJ2-7
v_call: TRBV24-1
d_call: .

cdr3_nt: TGTGCCAGCAGCCCCCCTGGTCCACTAGCGGCCACAGATACGCAGTATTTT
cdr3_aa: CASSPPGPLAATDTQYF
clone_size: many
j_call: TRBJ2-3
v_call: TRBV3-1
d_call: TRBD2

cdr3_nt: TGTGCCATTGGAGTACGATCCGGGGAGCCCCAGCATTTT
cdr3_aa: CAIGVRSGEPQHF
clone_size: many
j_call: TRBJ1-5
v_call: TRBV10-3
d_call: .

cdr3_nt: TGTGCCAATAGTCGCGGCACAGATACGCAGTATTTT
cdr3_aa: CANSRGTDTQYF
clone_size: many
j_call: TRBJ2-3
v_call: TRBV28
d_call: .

cdr3_nt: TGTGCCAGCAGCTTGTCCAGTCTTCAAGAGACCCAGTACTTC
cdr3_aa: CASSLSSLQETQYF
clone_size: many
j_call: TRBJ2-5
v_call: TRBV7-9
d_call: .

cdr3_nt: TGTGCCAGCAGTCGTTCCGGGACCTCCTACGAGCAGTACTTC
cdr3_aa: CASSRSGTSYEQYF
clone_size: many
j_call: TRBJ2-7
v_call: TRBV6-2/TRBV6-3
d_call: .

cdr3_nt: TGTGCCAGCAGCGCCGAACTTAACACCGGGGAGCTGTTTTTT
cdr3_aa: CASSAELNTGELFF
clone_size: many
j_call: TRBJ2-2
v_call: TRBV6-4
d_call: .

cdr3_nt: TGTGCCAGCACCTGGGGGACAGCCAACACTGAAGCTTTCTTT
cdr3_aa: CASTWGTANTEAFF
clone_size: .
j_call: TRBJ1-1
v_call: TRBV7-2
d_call: TRBD1

cdr3_nt: TGTGCCACCAGTGATCCTAGCGGATCCTCCTACAATGAGCAGTTCTTC
cdr3_aa: CATSDPSGSSYNEQFF
clone_size: many
j_call: TRBJ2-1
v_call: TRBV24-1
d_call: TRBD2

cdr3_nt: TGCAGTGCTAGAGATTTGAGGGAGGTCTACGAGCAGTACTTC
cdr3_aa: CSARDLREVYEQYF
clone_size: many
j_call: TRBJ2-7
v_call: TRBV20-1
d_call: .

cdr3_nt: TGTGCCATCAGTGAGTTCGGCGGCCACTCTGGAAACACCATATATTTT
cdr3_aa: CAISEFGGHSGNTIYF
clone_size: many
j_call: TRBJ1-3
v_call: TRBV10-3
d_call: .

cdr3_nt: TGCAGTGCTAGAGAGCCGGGACTAGGCTCCTACGAGCAGTACTTC
cdr3_aa: CSAREPGLGSYEQYF
clone_size: many
j_call: TRBJ2-7
v_call: TRBV20-1
d_call: TRBD2

cdr3_nt: TGTGCCAGCAGCCTCGGACAGGGTAGTTTCTACGAGCAGTACTTC
cdr3_aa: CASSLGQGSFYEQYF
clone_size: many
j_call: TRBJ2-7
v_call: TRBV7-2
d_call: TRBD1

cdr3_nt: TGTGCCAGCACTTTTCTAGCGACCCAAGAGACCCAGTACTTC
cdr3_aa: CASTFLATQETQYF
clone_size: many
j_call: TRBJ2-5
v_call: TRBV6-1
d_call: .

cdr3_nt: TGTGCCAGCAGGGGAGCGGGGGAGACCCAGTACTTC
cdr3_aa: CASRGAGETQYF
clone_size: many
j_call: TRBJ2-5
v_call: TRBV9
d_call: TRBD2

cdr3_nt: TGCAGCGAGTGCGCGGGAGAGGGTGAGACCCAGTACTTC
cdr3_aa: CSECAGEGETQYF
clone_size: many
j_call: TRBJ2-5
v_call: TRBV20-1
d_call: TRBD2

cdr3_nt: TGTGCCAGCAGCTTAGGAGGTAGCGGGGTTTACTACGAGCAGTACTTC
cdr3_aa: CASSLGGSGVYYEQYF
clone_size: many
j_call: TRBJ2-7
v_call: TRBV7-8
d_call: TRBD2

cdr3_nt: TGTGCCAGCAGCTTAGGAACTACAGGGGCCTCTTGGGCCGGGGAGCTGTTTTTT
cdr3_aa: CASSLGTTGASWAGELFF
clone_size: many
j_call: TRBJ2-2
v_call: TRBV11-1
d_call: TRBD1

cdr3_nt: TGCAGTGCTAGTCCTAGCGGGAGTTTGGAGACCCAGTACTTC
cdr3_aa: CSASPSGSLETQYF
clone_size: many
j_call: TRBJ2-5
v_call: TRBV20-1
d_call: TRBD2

cdr3_nt: TGCAGCGTTGGCCCGGGGCCGCGGAAGACCCAGTACTTC
cdr3_aa: CSVGPGPRKTQYF
clone_size: many
j_call: TRBJ2-5
v_call: TRBV29-1
d_call: .

cdr3_nt: TGCAGTGCTCCCAGTCTAGCGGGGAACACCGGGGAGCTGTTTTTT
cdr3_aa: CSAPSLAGNTGELFF
clone_size: many
j_call: TRBJ2-2
v_call: TRBV20-1
d_call: TRBD2

cdr3_nt: TGTGCCAGCAGCCCGGACGGGAGAAACACCATATATTTT
cdr3_aa: CASSPDGRNTIYF
clone_size: many
j_call: TRBJ1-3
v_call: TRBV3-1
d_call: .

cdr3_nt: TGTGCCAGCAGGTCGCGCGGGGAGTCCTACGAGCAGTACTTC
cdr3_aa: CASRSRGESYEQYF
clone_size: many
j_call: TRBJ2-7
v_call: TRBV6-2/TRBV6-3
d_call: .

cdr3_nt: TGTGCCAGCAGTTTTGGGGGGCAGAGGCAGCCCCAGCATTTT
cdr3_aa: CASSFGGQRQPQHF
clone_size: few
j_call: TRBJ1-5
v_call: TRBV28
d_call: .

cdr3_nt: TGTGCCACCAGCAGCTACAGGTTGGGGAATGAAAAACTGTTTTTT
cdr3_aa: CATSSYRLGNEKLFF
clone_size: many
j_call: TRBJ1-4
v_call: TRBV15
d_call: .

cdr3_nt: TGTGCCAGCAGCTTGGACACTAGCGGAGAGACCCAGTACTTC
cdr3_aa: CASSLDTSGETQYF
clone_size: few
j_call: TRBJ2-5
v_call: TRBV5-5
d_call: TRBD2

cdr3_nt: TGTGCCAGCAGCTTGGTTCCGACTAGCGGGAGACGCCACAATGAGCAGTTCTTC
cdr3_aa: CASSLVPTSGRRHNEQFF
clone_size: many
j_call: TRBJ2-1
v_call: TRBV5-6
d_call: TRBD2

cdr3_nt: TGCAGTGCCCAAAACAAAACTTGGACCGTGAACACTGAAGCTTTCTTT
cdr3_aa: CSAQNKTWTVNTEAFF
clone_size: medium-sized
j_call: TRBJ1-1
v_call: TRBV20-1
d_call: .